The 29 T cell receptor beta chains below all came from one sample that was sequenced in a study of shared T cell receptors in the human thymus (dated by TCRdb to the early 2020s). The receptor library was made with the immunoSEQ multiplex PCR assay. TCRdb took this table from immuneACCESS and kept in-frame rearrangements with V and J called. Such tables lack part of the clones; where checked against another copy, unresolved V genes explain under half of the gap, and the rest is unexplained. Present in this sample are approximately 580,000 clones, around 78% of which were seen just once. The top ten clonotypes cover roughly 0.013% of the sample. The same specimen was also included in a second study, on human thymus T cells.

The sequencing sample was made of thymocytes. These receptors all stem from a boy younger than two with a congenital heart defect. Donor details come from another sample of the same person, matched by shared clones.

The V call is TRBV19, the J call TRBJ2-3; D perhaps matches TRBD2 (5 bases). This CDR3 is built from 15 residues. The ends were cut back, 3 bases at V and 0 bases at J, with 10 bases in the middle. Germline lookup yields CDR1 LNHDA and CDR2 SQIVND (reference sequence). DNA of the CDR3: TGTGCCAGTAGTATGGGGAGAACTAGCACAGATACGCAGTATTTT. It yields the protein CASSMGRTSTDTQYF.

The chain's CDR3 is CSVKGGAGANVLTF. The CDR3 region has the DNA TGCAGCGTTAAAGGGGGGGCTGGGGCCAACGTCCTGACTTTC. This sequence joins TRBV29-1 and TRBJ2-6, with D maybe TRBD2 (7 bases). Germline CDR1 reads SQVTM; CDR2 reads ANQGSEA. The V end was cut by 5 bases, the J end by 2 bases, with 10 bases between. CDR3 size: 14 residues.

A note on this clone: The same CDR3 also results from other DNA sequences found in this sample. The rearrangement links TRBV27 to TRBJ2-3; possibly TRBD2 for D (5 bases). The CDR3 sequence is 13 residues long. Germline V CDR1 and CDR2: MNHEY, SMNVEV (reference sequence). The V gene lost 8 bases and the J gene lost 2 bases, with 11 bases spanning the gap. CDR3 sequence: CASSPGDTDTQYF. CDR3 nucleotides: TGTGCCAGCTCCCCCGGGGACACAGATACGCAGTATTTT.

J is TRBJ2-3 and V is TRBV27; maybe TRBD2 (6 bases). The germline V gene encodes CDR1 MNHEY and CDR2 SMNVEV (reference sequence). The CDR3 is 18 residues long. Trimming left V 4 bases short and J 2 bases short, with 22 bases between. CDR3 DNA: TGTGCCAGCAGTTCCCCGCGGGCTAGCGCGACCTACACAGATACGCAGTATTTT. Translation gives CASSSPRASATYTDTQYF.

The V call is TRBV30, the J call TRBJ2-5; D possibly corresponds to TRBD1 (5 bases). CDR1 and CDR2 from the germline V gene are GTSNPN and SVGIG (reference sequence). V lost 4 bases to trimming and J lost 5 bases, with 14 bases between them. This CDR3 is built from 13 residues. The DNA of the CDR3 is TGTGCCTGGATAGGCAGGGTGAGGGAGACCCAGTACTTC. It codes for CAWIGRVRETQYF.

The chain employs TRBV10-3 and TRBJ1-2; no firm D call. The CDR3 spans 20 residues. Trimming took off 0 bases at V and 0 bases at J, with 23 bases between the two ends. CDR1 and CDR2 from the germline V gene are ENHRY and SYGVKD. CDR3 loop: CAISESKEYPEDFSNYGYTF. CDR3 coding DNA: TGTGCCATCAGTGAGTCGAAAGAGTATCCAGAAGACTTCTCTAACTATGGCTACACCTTC.

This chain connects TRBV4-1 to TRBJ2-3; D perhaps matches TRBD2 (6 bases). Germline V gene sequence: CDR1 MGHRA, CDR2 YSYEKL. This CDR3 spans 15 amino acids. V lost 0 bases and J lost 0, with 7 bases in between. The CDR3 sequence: CASSQDSGSTDTQYF. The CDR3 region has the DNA TGCGCCAGCAGCCAAGATAGCGGCAGCACAGATACGCAGTATTTT.

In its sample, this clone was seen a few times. The DNA of the CDR3 is TGTGCCAGTAGTTCGGACAGTTACACAGATACGCAGTATTTT. It specifies CASSSDSYTDTQYF. This chain links TRBV19 with TRBJ2-3; tentatively, D is TRBD1 (6 bases). The germline V and J ends were trimmed by 5 bases and 2 bases, with 11 bases remaining between them. CDR1 and CDR2 from the germline V gene are LNHDA and SQIVND (reference sequence). The CDR3 covers 14 residues. Full variable domain (missing parts from reference TRBV19 and TRBJ2-3): DGGITQSPKYLFRKEGQNVTLSCEQNLNHDAMYWYRQDPGQGLRLIYYSQIVNDFQKGDIAEGYSVSREKKESFPLTVTSAQKNPTAFYLCASSSDSYTDTQYFGPGTRLTVL.

The CDR3 spells CASSFLEHSGETQYF. The CDR3 nucleotides are TGTGCCAGCAGCTTCCTAGAACATTCGGGGGAGACCCAGTACTTC. The chain employs TRBV11-1 and TRBJ2-5; maybe TRBD2 (5 bases). Trimming left V 3 bases short and J 5 bases short, with 16 bases between. CDR3 size: 15 residues. CDR1 is SGHAT and CDR2 is FQDESV in the germline V gene (reference sequence). Full variable domain (outside the CDR3, taken from reference TRBV11-1 and TRBJ2-5): EAEVAQSPRYKITEKSQAVAFWCDPISGHATLYWYRQILGQGPELLVQFQDESVVDDSQLPKDRFSAERLKGVDSTLKIQPAELGDSAMYLCASSFLEHSGETQYFGPGTRLLVL.

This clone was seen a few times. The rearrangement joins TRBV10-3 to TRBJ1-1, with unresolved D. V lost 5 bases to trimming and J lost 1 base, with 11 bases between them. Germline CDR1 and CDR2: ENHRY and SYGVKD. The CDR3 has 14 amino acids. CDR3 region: CAISYPGRNTEAFF. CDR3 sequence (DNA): TGTGCCATCAGTTACCCGGGGAGGAACACTGAAGCTTTCTTT.

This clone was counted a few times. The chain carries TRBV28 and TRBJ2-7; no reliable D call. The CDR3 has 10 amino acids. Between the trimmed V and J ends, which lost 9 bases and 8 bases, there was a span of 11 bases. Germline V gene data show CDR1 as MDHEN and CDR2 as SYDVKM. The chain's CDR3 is CARKPNQQYF. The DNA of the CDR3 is TGTGCCAGGAAGCCTAACCAGCAGTACTTC.

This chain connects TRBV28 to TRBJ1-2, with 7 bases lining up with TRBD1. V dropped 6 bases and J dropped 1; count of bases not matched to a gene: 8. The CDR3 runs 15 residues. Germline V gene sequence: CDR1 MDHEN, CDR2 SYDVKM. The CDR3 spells CASSADRTFNYGYTF. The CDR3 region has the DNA TGTGCCAGCAGCGCGGACAGGACCTTTAACTATGGCTACACCTTC.

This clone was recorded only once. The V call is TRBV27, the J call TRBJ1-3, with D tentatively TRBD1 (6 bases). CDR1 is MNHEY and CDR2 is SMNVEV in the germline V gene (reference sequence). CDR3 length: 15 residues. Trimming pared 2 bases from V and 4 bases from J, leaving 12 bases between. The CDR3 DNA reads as TGTGCCAGCAGTTTAGACTCAGGGGTAGGAAACACCATATATTTT. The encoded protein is CASSLDSGVGNTIYF.

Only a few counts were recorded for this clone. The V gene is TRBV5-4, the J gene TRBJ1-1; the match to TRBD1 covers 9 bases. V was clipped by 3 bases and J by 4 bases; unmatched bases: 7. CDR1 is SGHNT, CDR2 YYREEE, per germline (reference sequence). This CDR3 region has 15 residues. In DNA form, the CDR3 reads TGTGCCAGCAGCTGGGGACAGGGATGGTCCACTGAAGCTTTCTTT. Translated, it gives CASSWGQGWSTEAFF.

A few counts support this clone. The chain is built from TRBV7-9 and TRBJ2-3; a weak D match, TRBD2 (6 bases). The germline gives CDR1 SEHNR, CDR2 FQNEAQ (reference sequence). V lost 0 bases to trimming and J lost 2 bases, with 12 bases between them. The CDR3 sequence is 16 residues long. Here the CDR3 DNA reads TGTGCCAGCAGCTTAGCAGGTAGCGGAAACACAGATACGCAGTATTTT. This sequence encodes CASSLAGSGNTDTQYF.

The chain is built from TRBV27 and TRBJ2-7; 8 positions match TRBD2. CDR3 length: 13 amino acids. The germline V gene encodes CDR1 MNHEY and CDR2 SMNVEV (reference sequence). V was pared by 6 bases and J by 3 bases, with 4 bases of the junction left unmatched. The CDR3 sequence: CASRGLAFYEQYF. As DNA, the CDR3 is TGTGCCAGCAGAGGACTAGCTTTCTACGAGCAGTACTTC.

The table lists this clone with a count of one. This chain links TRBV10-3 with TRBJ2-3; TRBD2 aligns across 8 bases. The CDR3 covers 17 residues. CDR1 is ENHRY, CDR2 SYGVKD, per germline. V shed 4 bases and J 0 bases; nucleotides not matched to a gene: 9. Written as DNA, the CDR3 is TGTGCCATCAGTGTTTGGCGGGAGGTACCTAGCACAGATACGCAGTATTTT. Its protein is CAISVWREVPSTDTQYF.

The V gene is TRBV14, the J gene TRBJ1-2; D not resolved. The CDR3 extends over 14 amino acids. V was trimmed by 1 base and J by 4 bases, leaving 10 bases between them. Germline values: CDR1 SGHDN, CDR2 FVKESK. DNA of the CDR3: TGTGCCAGCAGCCAAGTTGGCAGGCCCTATGGCTACACCTTC. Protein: CASSQVGRPYGYTF.

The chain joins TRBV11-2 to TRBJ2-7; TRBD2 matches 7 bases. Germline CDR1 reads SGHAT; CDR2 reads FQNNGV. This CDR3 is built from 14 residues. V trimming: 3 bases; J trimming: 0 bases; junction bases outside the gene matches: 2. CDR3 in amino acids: CASSLGGSSYEQYF. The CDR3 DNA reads TGTGCCAGCAGCTTGGGCGGGAGCTCCTACGAGCAGTACTTC.

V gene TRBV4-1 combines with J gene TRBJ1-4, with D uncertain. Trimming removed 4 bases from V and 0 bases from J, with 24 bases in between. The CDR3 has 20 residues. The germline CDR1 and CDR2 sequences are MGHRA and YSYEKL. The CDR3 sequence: CASSLKRPKTNLATNEKLFF. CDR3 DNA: TGCGCCAGCAGCCTAAAGCGTCCGAAAACAAACCTTGCAACTAATGAAAAACTGTTTTTT.

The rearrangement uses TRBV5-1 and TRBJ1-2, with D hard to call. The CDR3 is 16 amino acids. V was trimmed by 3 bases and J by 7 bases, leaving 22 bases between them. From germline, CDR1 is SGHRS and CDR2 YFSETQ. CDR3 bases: TGCGCCAGCAGCTCCAACAATGACGTCGGTTGCGGTGGCTACACCTTC. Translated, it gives CASSSNNDVGCGGYTF.

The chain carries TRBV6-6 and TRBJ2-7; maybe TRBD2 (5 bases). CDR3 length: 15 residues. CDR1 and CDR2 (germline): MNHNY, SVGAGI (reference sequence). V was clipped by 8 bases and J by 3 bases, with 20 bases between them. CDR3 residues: CASPSFRTYLYEQYF. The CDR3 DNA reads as TGTGCCAGCCCCTCGTTTAGGACTTACCTCTACGAGCAGTACTTC.

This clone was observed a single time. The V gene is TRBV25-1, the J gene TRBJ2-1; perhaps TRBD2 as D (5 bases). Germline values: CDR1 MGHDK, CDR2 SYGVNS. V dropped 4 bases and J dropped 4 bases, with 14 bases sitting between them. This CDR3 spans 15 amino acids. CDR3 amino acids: CASSGTDIPYNEQFF. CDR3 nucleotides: TGTGCCAGCAGTGGGACTGACATCCCGTACAATGAGCAGTTCTTC.

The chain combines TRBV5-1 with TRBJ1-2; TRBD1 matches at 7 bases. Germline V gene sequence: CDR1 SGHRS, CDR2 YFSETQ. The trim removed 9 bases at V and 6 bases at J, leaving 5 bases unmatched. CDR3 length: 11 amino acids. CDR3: CATGGRDGYTF. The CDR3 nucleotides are TGCGCCACAGGGGGTAGGGATGGCTACACCTTC.

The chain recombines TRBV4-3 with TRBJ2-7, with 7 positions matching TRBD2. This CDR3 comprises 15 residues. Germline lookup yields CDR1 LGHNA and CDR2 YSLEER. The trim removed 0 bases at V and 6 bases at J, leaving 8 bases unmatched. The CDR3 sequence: CASSQDGSGSVEQYF. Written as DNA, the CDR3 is TGCGCCAGCAGCCAAGATGGTAGCGGGTCGGTCGAGCAGTACTTC.

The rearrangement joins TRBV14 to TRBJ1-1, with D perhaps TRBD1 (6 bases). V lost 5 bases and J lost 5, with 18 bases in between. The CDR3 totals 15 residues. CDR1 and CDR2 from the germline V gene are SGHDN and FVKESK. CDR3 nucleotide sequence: TGTGCCAGCAGCAAAGGACAGCCGCCGAGTACTGAAGCTTTCTTT. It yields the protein CASSKGQPPSTEAFF.

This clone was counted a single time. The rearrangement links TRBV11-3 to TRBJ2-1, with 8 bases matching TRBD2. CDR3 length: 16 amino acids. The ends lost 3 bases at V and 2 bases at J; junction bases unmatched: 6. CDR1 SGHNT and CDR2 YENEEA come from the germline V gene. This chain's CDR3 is CASSFGGRWAYNEQFF. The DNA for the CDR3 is TGTGCCAGCAGCTTTGGCGGGAGGTGGGCCTACAATGAGCAGTTCTTC.

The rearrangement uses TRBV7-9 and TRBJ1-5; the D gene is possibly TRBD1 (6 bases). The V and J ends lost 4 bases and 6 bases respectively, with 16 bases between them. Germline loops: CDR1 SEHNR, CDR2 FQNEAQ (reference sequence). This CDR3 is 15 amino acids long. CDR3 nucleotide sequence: TGTGCCAGCAGCTCGAGTCGGGGGGCGGCTCAGCCCCAGCATTTT. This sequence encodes CASSSSRGAAQPQHF.

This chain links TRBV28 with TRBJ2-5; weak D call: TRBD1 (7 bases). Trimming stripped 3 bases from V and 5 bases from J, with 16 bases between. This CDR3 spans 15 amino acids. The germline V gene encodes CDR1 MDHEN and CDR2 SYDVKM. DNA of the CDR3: TGTGCCAGCAGTTTCAGGCGGGACAGAAGGGAGACCCAGTACTTC. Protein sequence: CASSFRRDRRETQYF.